This entry features one TCR beta chain sequence. These data belong to a study of blood T cell repertoires in COVID-19. Per the study methods: Counts of nucleated cells, estimated from reference gene primer amplification, were obtained. Profiled with immunoSEQ multiplex PCR; TCRdb holds only in-frame clones, not every one. The D gene and trimming were derived from the DNA, and the V and J assignments and clone size from that table. In the table there are roughly 230,000 clones, approximately 83% of which are singletons. J lost 4 bases, V lost 5 bases, and 7 bases had no gene match. There are 15 residues in the CDR3. Germline values: CDR1 MGHRA, CDR2 YSYEKL.

Sequencing was done on a sample of peripheral blood. The clonotype originates from a woman in her forties or fifties with acute or convalescent COVID-19. V usage is TRBV4-1 and J usage is TRBJ1-2; 10 positions agree with TRBD1. This CDR3 reads CASSKDRGTLYGYTF. In nucleotides, the CDR3 is TGCGCCAGCAGCAAGGACAGGGGGACTCTCTATGGCTACACCTTC.